The entry below describes one TCR beta chain. Its specificity is unknown. Germline V gives CDR1 SGHAT, CDR2 FQNNGV. This CDR3 region has 12 residues. V shed 8 bases and J shed 1 base, with 8 bases lying between them. This entry is derived from a study of vaccination effects on CD4 cells after COVID-19. Whole-study findings and limits: The study dataset contains few convalescent patients and includes no early post-infection timepoints.

TCRdb keeps only in-frame clones here, not all; method: immunoSEQ multiplex PCR. The sample has around 65,000 clones, around four fifths seen once. Antigen-specific CD4+ T cells were expanded (with viral peptide pools) by the ViraFEST assay ahead of sequencing. Isolation of CD4+ T cells took place after nine to ten days of culture. Subjects were given two BNT162b2 or mRNA-1273 vaccine doses. This TCR was sampled from a human donor who received a COVID-19 vaccine. The J gene is TRBJ1-1, the V gene TRBV11-2, with a possible D match to TRBD1 (5 bases). The input for sequencing was CD4+ T cells from PBMCs cultured with HCoV-229E spike peptides, taken after COVID-19 vaccination. The CDR3 sequence is CASPTGNTEAFF. As DNA, the CDR3 is TGTGCCAGCCCAACAGGGAACACTGAAGCTTTCTTT.